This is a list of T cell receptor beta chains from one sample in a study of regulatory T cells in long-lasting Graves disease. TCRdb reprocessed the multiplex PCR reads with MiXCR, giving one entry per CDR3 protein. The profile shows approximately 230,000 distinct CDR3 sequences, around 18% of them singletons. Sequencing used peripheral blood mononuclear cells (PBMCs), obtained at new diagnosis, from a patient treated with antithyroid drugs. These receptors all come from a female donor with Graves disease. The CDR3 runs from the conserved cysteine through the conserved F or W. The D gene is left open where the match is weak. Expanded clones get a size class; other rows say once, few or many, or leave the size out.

CDR3nt: TGTGCCAGCGGGCAGGGGTTCAATGAGCAGTTCTTC
CDR3aa: CASGQGFNEQFF
v_gene: TRBV12-3/TRBV12-4
j_gene: TRBJ2-1
abundance: many
d_gene: -

CDR3nt: TGTGCCAGCAGTCGACTAGCTCGGGGCACAGATACGCAGTATTTT
CDR3aa: CASSRLARGTDTQYF
v_gene: TRBV7-2
j_gene: TRBJ2-3
abundance: many
d_gene: TRBD2

CDR3nt: TGTGCCAGCAGCCACAGGGGGCTAACCCAGTACTTC
CDR3aa: CASSHRGLTQYF
v_gene: TRBV6-2/TRBV6-3
j_gene: TRBJ2-5
abundance: -
d_gene: TRBD1

CDR3nt: TGTGCCAGCACTCGACTAGGTGCATCGACAGGTCCCTATGGCTACACCTTC
CDR3aa: CASTRLGASTGPYGYTF
v_gene: TRBV3-1
j_gene: TRBJ1-2
abundance: many
d_gene: -

CDR3nt: TGTGCCAGCAGTGAACCGGGGGCGGTTGAGACCCAGTACTTC
CDR3aa: CASSEPGAVETQYF
v_gene: TRBV25-1
j_gene: TRBJ2-5
abundance: -
d_gene: -

CDR3nt: TGTGCCAGCAGTCCCTATGAGGAGGATCAGCCCCAGCATTTT
CDR3aa: CASSPYEEDQPQHF
v_gene: TRBV27
j_gene: TRBJ1-5
abundance: -
d_gene: -

CDR3nt: TGTGCCAGCTCACCACCCGGGCTGAGGGATGAGCAGTTCTTC
CDR3aa: CASSPPGLRDEQFF
v_gene: TRBV18
j_gene: TRBJ2-1
abundance: many
d_gene: -

CDR3nt: TGCAGTGTTTGGACCACAGCTAGCGGGAGGGTTTATGAGCAGTTCTTC
CDR3aa: CSVWTTASGRVYEQFF
v_gene: TRBV20-1
j_gene: TRBJ2-1
abundance: -
d_gene: TRBD2

CDR3nt: TGTGCCTGGGGAAGGGGCAACTCCTACGAGCAGTACTTC
CDR3aa: CAWGRGNSYEQYF
v_gene: TRBV30
j_gene: TRBJ2-7
abundance: many
d_gene: -

CDR3nt: TGTGCCAGCAGTTTCCGTATGCTAGCGGGAGCCACCGGGGAGCTGTTTTTT
CDR3aa: CASSFRMLAGATGELFF
v_gene: TRBV7-9
j_gene: TRBJ2-2
abundance: -
d_gene: TRBD2

CDR3nt: TGTGCCAGCAACGCAGGGGGCAATGGCTACACCTTC
CDR3aa: CASNAGGNGYTF
v_gene: TRBV7-3
j_gene: TRBJ1-2
abundance: -
d_gene: TRBD1

CDR3nt: TGCAGTGTTCTGACTAGCGGGAGTCTTGCAGATACGCAGTATTTT
CDR3aa: CSVLTSGSLADTQYF
v_gene: TRBV20-1
j_gene: TRBJ2-3
abundance: many
d_gene: TRBD2

CDR3nt: TGTGCCACCAGTGATCGGGGGGGACTGAGGGATGAGCAGTTCTTC
CDR3aa: CATSDRGGLRDEQFF
v_gene: TRBV24-1
j_gene: TRBJ2-1
abundance: many
d_gene: TRBD2

CDR3nt: TGTGCCAGTAGGGACCACCGGACAGACCTTCCATATGGCTACACCTTC
CDR3aa: CASRDHRTDLPYGYTF
v_gene: TRBV19
j_gene: TRBJ1-2
abundance: many
d_gene: -

CDR3nt: TGTGCCAGCAGCCCCGGTGGTAGCGGCCCTTCCTACGAGCAGTACTTC
CDR3aa: CASSPGGSGPSYEQYF
v_gene: TRBV7-9
j_gene: TRBJ2-7
abundance: few
d_gene: -

CDR3nt: TGTGCCAGCAGCTTGGACGGACGAGGTAGCAATCAGCCCCAGCATTTT
CDR3aa: CASSLDGRGSNQPQHF
v_gene: TRBV7-9
j_gene: TRBJ1-5
abundance: many
d_gene: -

CDR3nt: TGTGCCAGCAGCACTGCTAGCGGGGGCACAGATACGCAGTATTTT
CDR3aa: CASSTASGGTDTQYF
v_gene: TRBV7-2
j_gene: TRBJ2-3
abundance: once
d_gene: TRBD2

CDR3nt: TGTGCCAGTAGCCTAAAAGGGGGATCACCCATGAACACTGAAGCTTTCTTT
CDR3aa: CASSLKGGSPMNTEAFF
v_gene: TRBV5-5
j_gene: TRBJ1-1
abundance: many
d_gene: -

CDR3nt: TGTGCCAGCAGTTACGGGGGCTCCTACGAGCAGTACTTC
CDR3aa: CASSYGGSYEQYF
v_gene: TRBV11-2
j_gene: TRBJ2-7
abundance: many
d_gene: -

CDR3nt: TGTGCCAGCAGTTTTTCCAGGGTAGTAAGTCAGCCCCAGCATTTT
CDR3aa: CASSFSRVVSQPQHF
v_gene: TRBV28
j_gene: TRBJ1-5
abundance: many
d_gene: -

CDR3nt: TGTGCCAGCACGACAGGGGGAAGGCCCCAGCATTTT
CDR3aa: CASTTGGRPQHF
v_gene: TRBV27
j_gene: TRBJ1-5
abundance: many
d_gene: TRBD1

CDR3nt: TGTGCCAGCAGCCAAGATTGGGAAAACAATGAGCAGTTCTTC
CDR3aa: CASSQDWENNEQFF
v_gene: TRBV14
j_gene: TRBJ2-1
abundance: -
d_gene: -

CDR3nt: TGCAGCTCTTGGACTAGCGAAAAATCCTACAATGAGCAGTTCTTC
CDR3aa: CSSWTSEKSYNEQFF
v_gene: TRBV29-1
j_gene: TRBJ2-1
abundance: many
d_gene: TRBD2

CDR3nt: TGTGCCAGCACCCCTATAAGGGTCGGCTATGGCTACACCTTC
CDR3aa: CASTPIRVGYGYTF
v_gene: TRBV12-3/TRBV12-4
j_gene: TRBJ1-2
abundance: many
d_gene: -

CDR3nt: TGTGCCAGCAGTGCGACCCAGAGGGGAGGCACCGGGGAGCTGTTTTTT
CDR3aa: CASSATQRGGTGELFF
v_gene: TRBV27
j_gene: TRBJ2-2
abundance: many
d_gene: -

CDR3nt: TGTGCCAGCAGCCCCCGACAGGGCTACGAGCAGTACTTC
CDR3aa: CASSPRQGYEQYF
v_gene: TRBV4-2
j_gene: TRBJ2-7
abundance: many
d_gene: TRBD1

CDR3nt: TGTGCCTGGTCCGCCCGGGACAGGGTTGAAAAACTGTTTTTT
CDR3aa: CAWSARDRVEKLFF
v_gene: TRBV30
j_gene: TRBJ1-4
abundance: many
d_gene: TRBD1

CDR3nt: TGCGCCAGCAGTGATCAGGGACTAGCGGGAGAGGGCAATGAGCAGTTCTTC
CDR3aa: CASSDQGLAGEGNEQFF
v_gene: TRBV10-1
j_gene: TRBJ2-1
abundance: -
d_gene: TRBD2

CDR3nt: TGCGCCAGCAGTGAAGGGACGGGAGGTGGAAGTAAGCAGTTCTTC
CDR3aa: CASSEGTGGGSKQFF
v_gene: TRBV10-2
j_gene: TRBJ2-1
abundance: many
d_gene: TRBD2

CDR3nt: TGTGCCAGCAGCAGGTCTAATGAAAAACTGTTTTTT
CDR3aa: CASSRSNEKLFF
v_gene: TRBV2
j_gene: TRBJ1-4
abundance: many
d_gene: -

CDR3nt: TGCGCCAGCAGCCAAGGGACGAATTGGAACACTGAAGCTTTCTTT
CDR3aa: CASSQGTNWNTEAFF
v_gene: TRBV4-1
j_gene: TRBJ1-1
abundance: few
d_gene: -

CDR3nt: TGTGCCAGCAGCTTAAGGCTCCAGGAAGAGACCCAGTACTTC
CDR3aa: CASSLRLQEETQYF
v_gene: TRBV11-2
j_gene: TRBJ2-5
abundance: many
d_gene: -

CDR3nt: TGTGCCAGCAGCCCCCGTAGGCGGCTATCTAAAACGAACAATGAGCAGTTCTTC
CDR3aa: CASSPRRRLSKTNNEQFF
v_gene: TRBV9
j_gene: TRBJ2-1
abundance: many
d_gene: -

CDR3nt: TGCAGTGCTAGAGATTGGCGGAGGGGAAGGTCTCAGCCCCAGCATTTT
CDR3aa: CSARDWRRGRSQPQHF
v_gene: TRBV20-1
j_gene: TRBJ1-5
abundance: -
d_gene: -

CDR3nt: TGTGCCAGCAGTTTGCGGGGGACAGGGAGCAATGAGCAGTTCTTC
CDR3aa: CASSLRGTGSNEQFF
v_gene: TRBV12-3/TRBV12-4
j_gene: TRBJ2-1
abundance: -
d_gene: TRBD1

CDR3nt: TGTGCCAGCAGCTTAGAAGGGGTCACAGATACGCAGTATTTT
CDR3aa: CASSLEGVTDTQYF
v_gene: TRBV7-9
j_gene: TRBJ2-3
abundance: many
d_gene: -

CDR3nt: TGTGCTAGTGGTTTGGCCACCGGGACAGGGAACAATGAGCAGTTCTTC
CDR3aa: CASGLATGTGNNEQFF
v_gene: TRBV12-5
j_gene: TRBJ2-1
abundance: -
d_gene: TRBD1

CDR3nt: TGTGCCACCAGTGATCCCCAACGGGAGTGGGGAGAGACCCAGTACTTC
CDR3aa: CATSDPQREWGETQYF
v_gene: TRBV24-1
j_gene: TRBJ2-5
abundance: many
d_gene: -

CDR3nt: TGTGCCAGCAAGGGGCAGGCAATACCCTATGGCTACACCTTC
CDR3aa: CASKGQAIPYGYTF
v_gene: TRBV2
j_gene: TRBJ1-2
abundance: many
d_gene: -

CDR3nt: TGCGCCAGCAGCCAAGATCGCCCACCCTCTAGCGGGAGCCGAAATGAGCAGTTCTTC
CDR3aa: CASSQDRPPSSGSRNEQFF
v_gene: TRBV4-1
j_gene: TRBJ2-1
abundance: -
d_gene: TRBD2

CDR3nt: TGTGCCACCAGTGAGTGGTACCAAGAGACCCAGTACTTC
CDR3aa: CATSEWYQETQYF
v_gene: TRBV24-1
j_gene: TRBJ2-5
abundance: many
d_gene: -

CDR3nt: TGTGCCAGCAGTTTCGGGGCTAGCCGCTACAATGAGCAGTTCTTC
CDR3aa: CASSFGASRYNEQFF
v_gene: TRBV12-3/TRBV12-4
j_gene: TRBJ2-1
abundance: many
d_gene: -

CDR3nt: TGTGACAGCAGCCCTAGGACCTTCTACTACAATGAGCAGTTCTTC
CDR3aa: CDSSPRTFYYNEQFF
v_gene: TRBV28
j_gene: TRBJ2-1
abundance: -
d_gene: -

CDR3nt: TGTGCCACCAGTGATTCAATAGCGGGAGCCTTCACCGGGGAGCTGTTTTTT
CDR3aa: CATSDSIAGAFTGELFF
v_gene: TRBV24-1
j_gene: TRBJ2-2
abundance: many
d_gene: TRBD2

CDR3nt: TGTGCCTGGAGTGTGGGCCCTCCTAATGAGCAGTTCTTC
CDR3aa: CAWSVGPPNEQFF
v_gene: TRBV30
j_gene: TRBJ2-1
abundance: many
d_gene: -